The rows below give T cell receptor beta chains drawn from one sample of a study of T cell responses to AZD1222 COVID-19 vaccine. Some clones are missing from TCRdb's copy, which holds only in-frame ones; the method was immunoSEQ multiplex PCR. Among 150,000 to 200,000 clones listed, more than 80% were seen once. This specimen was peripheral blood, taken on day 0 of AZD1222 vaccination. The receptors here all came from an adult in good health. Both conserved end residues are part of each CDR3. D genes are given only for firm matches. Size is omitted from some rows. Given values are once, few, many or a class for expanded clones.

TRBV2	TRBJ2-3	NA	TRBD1	CASRTGTGARLPSTDTQYF	TGTGCCAGCAGGACCGGGACAGGGGCAAGATTACCTAGCACAGATACGCAGTATTTT
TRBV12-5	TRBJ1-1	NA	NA	CASGLVQSGNTEAFF	TGTGCTAGTGGTTTGGTACAGTCGGGGAACACTGAAGCTTTCTTT
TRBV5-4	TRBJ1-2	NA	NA	CASSLDGNGYTF	TGTGCCAGCAGCTTGGATGGGAACGGCTACACCTTC
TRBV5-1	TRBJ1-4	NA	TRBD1	CASSRPGQGDEKLFF	TGCGCCAGCAGCAGACCGGGACAGGGGGATGAAAAACTGTTTTTT
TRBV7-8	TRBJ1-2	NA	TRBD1	CASSPGTGGTRYTF	TGTGCCAGCAGCCCAGGGACAGGGGGGACTCGCTACACCTTC
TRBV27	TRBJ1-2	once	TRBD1	CASSFGTGYGYTF	TGTGCCAGCAGTTTCGGGACAGGCTATGGCTACACCTTC
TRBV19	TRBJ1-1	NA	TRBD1	CASSMELGTGFKGMNTEAFF	TGTGCCAGTAGTATGGAATTAGGGACAGGCTTCAAGGGAATGAACACTGAAGCTTTCTTT
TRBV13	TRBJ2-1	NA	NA	CASSLGVVGGANEQFF	TGTGCCAGCAGCTTAGGGGTCGTCGGAGGCGCCAATGAGCAGTTCTTC
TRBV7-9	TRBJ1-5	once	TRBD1	CASSAQTGGDQPQHF	TGTGCCAGCAGCGCCCAGACAGGGGGCGATCAGCCCCAGCATTTT
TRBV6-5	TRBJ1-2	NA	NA	CASSYKGNYGYTF	TGTGCCAGCAGTTACAAAGGGAACTATGGCTACACCTTC
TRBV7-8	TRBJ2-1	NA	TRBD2	CASSLGGTSGNEQFF	TGTGCCAGCAGCTTAGGAGGGACTAGCGGGAATGAGCAGTTCTTC
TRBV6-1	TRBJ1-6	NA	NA	CASSEKTVGRSSYNSPLHF	TGTGCCAGCAGTGAAAAAACAGTCGGTAGGAGCTCCTATAATTCACCCCTCCACTTT
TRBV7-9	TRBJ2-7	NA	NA	CASSPSSSYEQYF	TGTGCCAGCAGCCCTTCCAGCTCCTACGAGCAGTACTTC
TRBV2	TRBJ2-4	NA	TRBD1	CASREWPGTDKENIQYF	TGTGCCAGCAGAGAATGGCCCGGGACAGATAAAGAAAACATTCAGTACTTC
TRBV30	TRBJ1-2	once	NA	CAWDGTNEPYGYTF	TGTGCCTGGGACGGGACAAACGAACCCTATGGCTACACCTTC
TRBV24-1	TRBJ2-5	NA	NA	CATSDRGLQETQYF	TGTGCCACCAGTGATAGAGGCCTCCAAGAGACCCAGTACTTC
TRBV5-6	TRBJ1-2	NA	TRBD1	CASSPGGYGYTF	TGTGCCAGCAGTCCAGGGGGCTATGGCTACACCTTC
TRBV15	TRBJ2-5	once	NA	CATSRIGAAGRETQYF	TGTGCCACCAGTCGGATAGGGGCAGCGGGCAGAGAGACCCAGTACTTC
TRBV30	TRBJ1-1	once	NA	CAWTIGVTEAFF	TGTGCCTGGACCATTGGGGTTACTGAAGCTTTCTTT
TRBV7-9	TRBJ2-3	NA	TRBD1	CASSPGQAADTQYF	TGTGCCAGCAGCCCGGGACAGGCGGCAGATACGCAGTATTTT
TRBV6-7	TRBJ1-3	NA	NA	CASSYSMGHPGNTIYF	TGTGCCAGCAGTTACTCGATGGGACATCCAGGGAACACCATATATTTT
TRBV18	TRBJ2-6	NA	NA	CASSANSGANVLTF	TGTGCCAGCTCAGCGAACTCTGGGGCCAACGTCCTGACTTTC
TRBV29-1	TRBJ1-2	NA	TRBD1	CSVGGTGGSYGYTF	TGCAGCGTTGGTGGTACAGGGGGCAGCTATGGCTACACCTTC
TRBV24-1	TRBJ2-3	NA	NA	CATSDHLQDTDTQYF	TGTGCCACCAGTGACCATCTCCAAGACACAGATACGCAGTATTTT
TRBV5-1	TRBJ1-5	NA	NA	CASSAGTPNQPQHF	TGCGCCAGCAGCGCAGGGACACCCAATCAGCCCCAGCATTTT
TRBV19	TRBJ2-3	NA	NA	CASTQASLTDTQYF	TGTGCCAGTACACAAGCCTCACTCACAGATACGCAGTATTTT
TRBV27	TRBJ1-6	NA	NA	CASSFLSSPLHF	TGTGCCAGCAGTTTTCTCTCCTCACCCCTCCACTTT
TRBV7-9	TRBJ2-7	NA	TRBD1	CASSPRGQGDEQYF	TGTGCCAGCAGCCCGAGGGGACAGGGAGATGAGCAGTACTTC
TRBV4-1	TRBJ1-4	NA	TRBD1	CASSLKSPGQGFSSATNEKLFF	TGCGCCAGCAGCCTCAAGTCCCCGGGACAGGGATTCTCTTCGGCAACTAATGAAAAACTGTTTTTT
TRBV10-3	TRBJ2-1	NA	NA	CAISKTVALGDEQFF	TGTGCCATCAGTAAGACAGTAGCTCTTGGGGATGAGCAGTTCTTC
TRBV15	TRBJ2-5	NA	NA	CATSTDSGRGETQYF	TGTGCCACCAGCACTGATTCTGGGAGAGGGGAGACCCAGTACTTC
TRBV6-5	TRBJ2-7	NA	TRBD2	CASRRESSYEQYF	TGTGCCAGCAGGCGGGAGAGCTCCTACGAGCAGTACTTC
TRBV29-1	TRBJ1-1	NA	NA	CSGKRGDTEAFF	TGCAGCGGGAAAAGGGGTGACACTGAAGCTTTCTTT
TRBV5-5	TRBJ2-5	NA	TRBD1	CASSLGTGGARQETQYF	TGTGCCAGCAGCTTGGGCACAGGGGGTGCTAGGCAGGAGACCCAGTACTTC
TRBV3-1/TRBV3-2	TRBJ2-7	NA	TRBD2	CASSQGLAGPVSSYEQYF	TGTGCCAGCAGCCAAGGGCTAGCGGGTCCCGTAAGCTCCTACGAGCAGTACTTC
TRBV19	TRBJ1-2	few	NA	CASSIPEGLGGYTF	TGTGCCAGTAGTATCCCGGAAGGTCTCGGGGGCTACACCTTC
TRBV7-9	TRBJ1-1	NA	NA	CASSPIFGTGSFRNTEAFF	TGTGCCAGCAGCCCCATCTTCGGGACGGGGTCGTTTAGGAACACTGAAGCTTTCTTT
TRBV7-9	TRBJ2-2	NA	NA	CASSWVSGGELFF	TGTGCCAGCAGCTGGGTTTCCGGCGGGGAGCTGTTTTTT
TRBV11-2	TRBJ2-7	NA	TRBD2	CASSILARTYEQYF	TGTGCCAGCAGCATACTAGCGCGCACCTACGAGCAGTACTTC
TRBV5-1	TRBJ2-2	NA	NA	CASSSTGEANTGELFF	TGCGCCAGCAGCTCGACGGGGGAGGCGAACACCGGGGAGCTGTTTTTT
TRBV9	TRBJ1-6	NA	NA	CASSVDSSTHYNSPLHF	TGTGCCAGCAGCGTAGACAGCTCGACCCACTATAATTCACCCCTCCACTTT
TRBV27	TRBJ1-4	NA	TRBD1	CASSLSTGGKLFF	TGTGCCAGCAGTTTATCTACAGGGGGGAAACTGTTTTTT
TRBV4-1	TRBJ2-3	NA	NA	CASSQVGGAVTQYF	TGCGCCAGCAGCCAAGTAGGGGGGGCGGTTACGCAGTATTTT
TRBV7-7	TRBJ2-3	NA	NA	CASSLALQPDTQYF	TGTGCCAGCAGCTTAGCTCTCCAGCCAGATACGCAGTATTTT